This entry concerns a single T cell receptor (beta chain). The CDR3 is 13 amino acids. CDR1 and CDR2 from the germline V gene are MNHNY and SVGAGI (reference sequence). A primer matching the constant region was used to make TCR beta cDNA from approximately 520 ng of total RNA. Three rounds of nested multiplex PCR with slightly modified ARM-PCR produced TCR beta libraries. Rounds one and two of PCR, each of around 9 cycles, were primed with TRBV1-TRBV30 forward primers and a C-beta reverse primer. MiXCR, applied by TCRdb to the multiplex PCR reads, yields one record per CDR3 protein. The sample contains approximately 110,000 distinct CDR3 sequences, roughly 80% of which appear only once. RNA and DNA were co-extracted from about 20-30 mg of unsorted bulk tissue. The data were obtained in a study of tumor-infiltrating lymphocytes in primary liver carcinoma.

The receptor was derived from a man aged 35 to 55 with primary liver carcinoma and hepatitis B virus infection. Sequenced sample: liver tumor tissue from sampling region 3. Subset here: tumor region T3, left-lateral pole. V is TRBV6-6 and J is TRBJ1-1, with 8 bases lining up with TRBD1. The CDR3 coding sequence is TGTGTCATCAGCACAGGGGGGACTAGTGAAGCTTTCTTT. This codes for CVISTGGTSEAFF.